The source of this T cell receptor (beta chain) is a study of T-cell memory formation after mild COVID-19. Study in general: The TCR clusters were mostly specific to one donor. Broader study findings: Some clones that responded turned up in pre-infection memory, which suggests that cross-reactive memory joined in. Contracting clones localized mainly to CM and EM when CD4+ and mainly to EMRA when CD8+.

Constant-segment primers were used for 5'RACE, and the resulting TCR alpha and TCR beta cDNA libraries carried sample barcodes and UMIs. TCRdb processed the 5' RACE reads anew with MiXCR; each CDR3 protein has one entry. The data contain a few hundred thousand distinct CDR3 sequences, about 20% of them singletons. This clonotype came up a few times. Antigen specificity is unknown. Trimming took 2 bases from V and 3 from J, leaving 19 bases between them. Germline CDR1 is SEHNR and CDR2 is FQNEAQ (reference sequence). The CDR3 extends over 17 amino acids. The sequence derives from an adult woman who had mild COVID-19 (a few samples of this study predate the infection). Cell type and time point are not known. Material for sequencing was PBMCs or a T cell subset sorted from them (not recorded which). The V gene is TRBV7-9, the J gene TRBJ2-5; perhaps TRBD2 as D (5 bases). This CDR3 is CASSLSEASWLKETQYF. In DNA, the CDR3 is TGTGCCAGCAGCTTATCGGAGGCGTCGTGGCTAAAAGAGACCCAGTACTTC.